This T cell receptor beta chain was retrieved from a study of OX40 agonist ivuxolimab in advanced cancers. Study in general: Ivuxolimab is an agonistic anti-OX40 (CD134) antibody, and patients were treated with it. Study results and caveats: Dosing at 0.1 to 3.0 mg/kg was accompanied by clonal expansion of CD4+ and CD8+ blood T cells by week 6.

This clone was detected only once. The antigen is undetermined. Germline loops: CDR1 MNHEY, CDR2 SMNVEV (reference sequence). The CDR3 contains 11 residues. Trimming took off 2 bases at V and 10 bases at J, with 6 bases between the two ends. TCRdb's table, derived via immunoSEQ multiplex PCR, lists solely in-frame clones and lacks some. The repertoire holds about 32,000 clones, with 84% as singletons. The sample consisted of CD4+ or CD8+ T cells sorted from blood, taken in a trial of the OX40 agonist ivuxolimab. The sequence was obtained from an adult with an advanced solid tumor such as melanoma, head and neck, liver or kidney cancer. This chain uses TRBV27 with TRBJ2-1; D is uncertain. CDR3 in amino acids: CASSLMGEQFF. CDR3 DNA sequence: TGTGCCAGCAGTTTAATGGGAGAGCAGTTCTTC.